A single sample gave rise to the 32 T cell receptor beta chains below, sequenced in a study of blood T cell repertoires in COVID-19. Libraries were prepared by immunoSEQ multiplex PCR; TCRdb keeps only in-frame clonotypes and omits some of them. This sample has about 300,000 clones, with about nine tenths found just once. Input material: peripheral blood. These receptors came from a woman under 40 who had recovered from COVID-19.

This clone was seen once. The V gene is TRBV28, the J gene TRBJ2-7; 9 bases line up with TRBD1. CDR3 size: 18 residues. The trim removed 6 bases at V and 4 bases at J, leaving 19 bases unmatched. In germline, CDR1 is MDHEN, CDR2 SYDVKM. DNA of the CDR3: TGTGCCAGCAGCTACAACCTCCGTCCCGGGACAGGGACTTACGAGCAGTACTTC. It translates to CASSYNLRPGTGTYEQYF.

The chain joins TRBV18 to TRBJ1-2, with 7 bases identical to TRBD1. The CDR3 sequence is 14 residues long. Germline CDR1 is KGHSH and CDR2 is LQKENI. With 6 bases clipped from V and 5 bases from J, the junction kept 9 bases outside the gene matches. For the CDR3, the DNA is TGTGCCAGCTCTCCCGGACAGGACTCGTATGGCTACACCTTC. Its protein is CASSPGQDSYGYTF.

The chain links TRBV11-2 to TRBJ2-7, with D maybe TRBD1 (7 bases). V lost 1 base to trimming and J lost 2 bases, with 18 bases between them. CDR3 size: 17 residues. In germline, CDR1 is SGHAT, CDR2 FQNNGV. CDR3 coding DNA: TGTGCCAGCAGCTTAGGGACTACTTGGGGACAGCCCTACGAGCAGTACTTC. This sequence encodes CASSLGTTWGQPYEQYF.

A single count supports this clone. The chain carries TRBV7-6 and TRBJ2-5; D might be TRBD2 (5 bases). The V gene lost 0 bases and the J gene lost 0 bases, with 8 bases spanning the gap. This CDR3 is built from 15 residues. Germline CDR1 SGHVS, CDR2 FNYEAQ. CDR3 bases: TGTGCCAGCAGCTTAGCAACGGGGTACCAAGAGACCCAGTACTTC. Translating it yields CASSLATGYQETQYF.

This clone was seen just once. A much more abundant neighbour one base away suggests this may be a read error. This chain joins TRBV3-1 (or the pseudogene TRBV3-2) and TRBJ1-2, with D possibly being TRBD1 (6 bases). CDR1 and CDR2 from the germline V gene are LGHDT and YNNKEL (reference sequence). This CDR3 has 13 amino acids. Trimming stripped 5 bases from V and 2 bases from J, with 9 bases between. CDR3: CASSLGQNYGYTF. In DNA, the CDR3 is TGTGCCAGCAGCTTAGGACAGAACTATGGCTACACCTTC.

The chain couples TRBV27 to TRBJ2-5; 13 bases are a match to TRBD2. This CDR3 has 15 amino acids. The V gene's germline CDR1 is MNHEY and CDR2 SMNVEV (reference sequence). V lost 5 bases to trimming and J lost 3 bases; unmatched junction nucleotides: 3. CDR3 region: CASSAGLAGEETQYF. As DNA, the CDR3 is TGTGCCAGCAGTGCAGGACTAGCGGGAGAAGAGACCCAGTACTTC.

As DNA, the CDR3 is TGTGCCAGCAGTGAATTAGGTCTGGCAGGGTCAAGTTCACCCCTCCACTTT. This sequence encodes CASSELGLAGSSSPLHF. This chain links TRBV25-1 with TRBJ1-6; D possibly corresponds to TRBD1 (5 bases). V lost 1 base and J lost 9, with 19 bases in between. The V gene's germline CDR1 is MGHDK and CDR2 SYGVNS. The CDR3 sequence is 17 residues long.

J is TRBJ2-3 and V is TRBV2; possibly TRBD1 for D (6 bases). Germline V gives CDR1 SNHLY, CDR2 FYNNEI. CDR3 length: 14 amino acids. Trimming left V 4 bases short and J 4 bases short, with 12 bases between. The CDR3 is CASSGYRVPDTQYF. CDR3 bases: TGTGCCAGCAGTGGATACAGGGTGCCAGATACGCAGTATTTT.

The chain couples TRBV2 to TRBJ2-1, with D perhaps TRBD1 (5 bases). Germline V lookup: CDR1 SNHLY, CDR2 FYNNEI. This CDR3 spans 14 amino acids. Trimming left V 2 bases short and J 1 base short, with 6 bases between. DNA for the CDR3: TGTGCCAGCAGTGAAAGGGGTTCCTACAATGAGCAGTTCTTC. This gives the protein CASSERGSYNEQFF. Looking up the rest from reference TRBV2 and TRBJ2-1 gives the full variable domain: EPEVTQTPSHQVTQMGQEVILRCVPISNHLYFYWYRQILGQKVEFLVSFYNNEISEKSEIFDDQFSVERPDGSNFTLKIRSTKLEDSAMYFCASSERGSYNEQFFGPGTRLTVL.

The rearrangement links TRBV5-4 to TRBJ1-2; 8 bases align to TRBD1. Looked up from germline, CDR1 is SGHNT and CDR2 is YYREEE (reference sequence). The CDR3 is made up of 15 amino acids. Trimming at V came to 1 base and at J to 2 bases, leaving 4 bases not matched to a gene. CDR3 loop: CASSLIRGQNYGYTF. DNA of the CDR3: TGTGCCAGCAGCTTGATCAGGGGGCAGAACTATGGCTACACCTTC.

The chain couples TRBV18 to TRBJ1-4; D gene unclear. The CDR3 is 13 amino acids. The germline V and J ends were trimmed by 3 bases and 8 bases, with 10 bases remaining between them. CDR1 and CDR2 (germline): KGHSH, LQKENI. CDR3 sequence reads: CASSPDLREKLFF. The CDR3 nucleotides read TGTGCCAGCTCACCCGACCTGAGGGAAAAACTGTTTTTT.

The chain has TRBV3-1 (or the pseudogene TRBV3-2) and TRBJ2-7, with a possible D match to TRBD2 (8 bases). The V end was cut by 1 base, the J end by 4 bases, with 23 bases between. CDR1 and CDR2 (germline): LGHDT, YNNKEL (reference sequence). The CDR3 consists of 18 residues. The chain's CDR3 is CASSQARGVSGVLYEQYF. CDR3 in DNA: TGTGCCAGCAGCCAAGCCAGGGGGGTTAGCGGGGTATTATACGAGCAGTACTTC.

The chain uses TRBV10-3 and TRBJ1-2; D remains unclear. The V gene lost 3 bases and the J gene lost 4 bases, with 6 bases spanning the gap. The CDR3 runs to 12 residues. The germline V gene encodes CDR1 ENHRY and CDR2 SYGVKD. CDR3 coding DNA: TGTGCCATCAGTGACAGTGCCTATGGCTACACCTTC. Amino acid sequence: CAISDSAYGYTF.

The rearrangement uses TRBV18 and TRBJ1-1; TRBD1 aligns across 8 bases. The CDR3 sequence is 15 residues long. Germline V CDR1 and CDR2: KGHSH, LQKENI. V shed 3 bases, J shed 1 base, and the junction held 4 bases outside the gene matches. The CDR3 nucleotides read TGTGCCAGCTCACCTTCCAGGGGGCAGAACACTGAAGCTTTCTTT. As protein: CASSPSRGQNTEAFF.

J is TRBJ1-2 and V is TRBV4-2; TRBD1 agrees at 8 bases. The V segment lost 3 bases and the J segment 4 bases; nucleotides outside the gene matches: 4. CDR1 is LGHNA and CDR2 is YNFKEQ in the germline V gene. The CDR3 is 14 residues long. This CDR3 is CASSHPDRGYGYTF. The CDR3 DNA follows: TGTGCCAGCAGCCATCCCGACAGGGGCTATGGCTACACCTTC.

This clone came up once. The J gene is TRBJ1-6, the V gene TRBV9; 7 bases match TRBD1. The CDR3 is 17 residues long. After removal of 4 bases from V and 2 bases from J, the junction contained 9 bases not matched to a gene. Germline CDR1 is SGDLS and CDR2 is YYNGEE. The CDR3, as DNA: TGTGCCAGCAGCTCCCTAGGACAGGCGCCCTATAATTCACCCCTCCACTTT. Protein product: CASSSLGQAPYNSPLHF.

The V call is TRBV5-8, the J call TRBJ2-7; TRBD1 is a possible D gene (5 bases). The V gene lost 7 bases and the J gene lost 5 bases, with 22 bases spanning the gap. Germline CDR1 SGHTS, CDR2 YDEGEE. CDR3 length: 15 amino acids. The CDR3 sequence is CASVYSGYTVNEQYF. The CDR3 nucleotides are TGTGCCAGCGTATACTCAGGGTACACGGTAAACGAGCAGTACTTC. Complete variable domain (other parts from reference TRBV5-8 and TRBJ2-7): EAGVTQSPTHLIKTRGQQATLRCSPISGHTSVYWYQQALGLGLQFLLWYDEGEERNRGNFPPRFSGRQFPNYSSELNVNALELEDSALYLCASVYSGYTVNEQYFGPGTRLTVT.

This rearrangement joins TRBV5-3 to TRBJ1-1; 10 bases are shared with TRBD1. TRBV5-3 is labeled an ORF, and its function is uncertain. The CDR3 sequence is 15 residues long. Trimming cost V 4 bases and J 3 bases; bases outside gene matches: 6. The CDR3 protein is CARSSDRGLHTEAFF. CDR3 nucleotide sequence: TGTGCCAGAAGCAGCGACAGGGGGCTTCACACTGAAGCTTTCTTT.

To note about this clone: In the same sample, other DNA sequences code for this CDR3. CDR3 sequence (DNA): TGTGCCAGCAGCTTAAGACAGGGCTACGAGCAGTACTTC. Protein product: CASSLRQGYEQYF. The gene calls are TRBV11-3 and TRBJ2-7; 7 bases map to TRBD1. The V gene's germline CDR1 is SGHNT and CDR2 YENEEA. V dropped 2 bases and J dropped 3; count of bases not matched to a gene: 1. This CDR3 has 13 residues.

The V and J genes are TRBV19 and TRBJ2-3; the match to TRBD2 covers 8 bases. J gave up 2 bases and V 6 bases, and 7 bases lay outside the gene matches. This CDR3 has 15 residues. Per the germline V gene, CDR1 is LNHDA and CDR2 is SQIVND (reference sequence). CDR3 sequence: CASRNRRGATDTQYF. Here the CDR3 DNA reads TGTGCCAGTAGAAACCGGCGGGGGGCCACAGATACGCAGTATTTT.

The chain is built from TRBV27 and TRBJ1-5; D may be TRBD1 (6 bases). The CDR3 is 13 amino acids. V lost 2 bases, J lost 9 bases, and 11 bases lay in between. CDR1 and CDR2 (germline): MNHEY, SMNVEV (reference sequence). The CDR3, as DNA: TGTGCCAGCAGTTTAGACAGGTTTACGCCCCAGCATTTT. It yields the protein CASSLDRFTPQHF.

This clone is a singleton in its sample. Here the CDR3 reads CASSPTGQVKVNTEAFF. In DNA, the CDR3 is TGCGCCAGCAGCCCCACGGGACAGGTAAAAGTGAACACTGAAGCTTTCTTT. The J gene is TRBJ1-1, the V gene TRBV4-1, with 8 bases that match TRBD1. Trimming at V came to 4 bases and at J to 0 bases, leaving 10 bases not matched to a gene. This CDR3 is built from 17 residues. Germline V lookup: CDR1 MGHRA, CDR2 YSYEKL.

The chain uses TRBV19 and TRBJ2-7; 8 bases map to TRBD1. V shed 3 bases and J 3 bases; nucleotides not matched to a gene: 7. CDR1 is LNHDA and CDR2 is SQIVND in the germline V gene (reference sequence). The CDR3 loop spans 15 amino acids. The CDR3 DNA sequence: TGTGCCAGTAGTATGGGGGGACAGGATTACTACGAGCAGTACTTC. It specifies CASSMGGQDYYEQYF.

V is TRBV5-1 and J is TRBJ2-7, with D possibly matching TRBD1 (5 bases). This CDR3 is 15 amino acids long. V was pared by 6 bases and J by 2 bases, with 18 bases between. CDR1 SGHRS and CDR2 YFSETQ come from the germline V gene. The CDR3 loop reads CASTWGTGSPYEQYF. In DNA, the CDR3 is TGCGCCAGCACCTGGGGTACAGGCTCACCCTACGAGCAGTACTTC. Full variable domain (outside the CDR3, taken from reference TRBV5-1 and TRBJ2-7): KAGVTQTPRYLIKTRGQQVTLSCSPISGHRSVSWYQQTPGQGLQFLFEYFSETQRNKGNFPGRFSGRQFSNSRSEMNVSTLELGDSALYLCASTWGTGSPYEQYFGPGTRLTVT.

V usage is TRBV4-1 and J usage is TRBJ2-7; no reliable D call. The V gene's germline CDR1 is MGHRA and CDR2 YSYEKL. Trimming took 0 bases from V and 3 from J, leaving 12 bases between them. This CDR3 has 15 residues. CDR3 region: CASSQDRNPGYEQYF. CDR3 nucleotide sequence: TGCGCCAGCAGCCAAGATCGCAACCCAGGCTACGAGCAGTACTTC.

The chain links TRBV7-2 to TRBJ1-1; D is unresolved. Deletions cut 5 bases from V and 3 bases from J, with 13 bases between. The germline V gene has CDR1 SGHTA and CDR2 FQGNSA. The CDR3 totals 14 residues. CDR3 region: CASSQTRGDTEAFF. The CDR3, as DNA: TGTGCCAGCAGCCAGACCCGGGGAGACACTGAAGCTTTCTTT.

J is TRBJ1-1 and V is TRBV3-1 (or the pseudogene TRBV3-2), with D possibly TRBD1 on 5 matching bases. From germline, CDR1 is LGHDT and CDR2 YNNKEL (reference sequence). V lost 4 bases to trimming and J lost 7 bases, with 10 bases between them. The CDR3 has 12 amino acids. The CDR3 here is CASSPQGLEAFF. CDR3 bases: TGTGCCAGCAGCCCTCAGGGTCTTGAAGCTTTCTTT.

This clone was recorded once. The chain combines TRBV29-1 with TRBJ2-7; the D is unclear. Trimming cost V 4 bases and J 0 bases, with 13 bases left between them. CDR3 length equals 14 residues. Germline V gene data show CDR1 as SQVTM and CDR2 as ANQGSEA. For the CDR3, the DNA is TGCAGCGTTGTTTATATGTTGAGCTCCTACGAGCAGTACTTC. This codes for CSVVYMLSSYEQYF.

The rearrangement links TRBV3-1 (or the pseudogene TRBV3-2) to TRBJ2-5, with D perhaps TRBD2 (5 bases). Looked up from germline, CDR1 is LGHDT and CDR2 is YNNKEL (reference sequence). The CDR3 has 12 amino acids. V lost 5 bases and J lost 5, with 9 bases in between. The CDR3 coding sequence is TGTGCCAGCAGCTGGAAGCGGGAGACCCAGTACTTC. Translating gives CASSWKRETQYF.

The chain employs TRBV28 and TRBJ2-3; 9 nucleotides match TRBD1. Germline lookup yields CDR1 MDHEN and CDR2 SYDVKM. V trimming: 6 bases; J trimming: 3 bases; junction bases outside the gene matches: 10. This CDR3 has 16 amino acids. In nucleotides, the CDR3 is TGTGCCAGCAGGGCCTACAGGGGGCGAGGGACAGATACGCAGTATTTT. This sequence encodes CASRAYRGRGTDTQYF. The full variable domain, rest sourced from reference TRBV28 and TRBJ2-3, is DVKVTQSSRYLVKRTGEKVFLECVQDMDHENMFWYRQDPGLGLRLIYFSYDVKMKEKGDIPEGYSVSREKKERFSLILESASTNQTSMYLCASRAYRGRGTDTQYFGPGTRLTVL.

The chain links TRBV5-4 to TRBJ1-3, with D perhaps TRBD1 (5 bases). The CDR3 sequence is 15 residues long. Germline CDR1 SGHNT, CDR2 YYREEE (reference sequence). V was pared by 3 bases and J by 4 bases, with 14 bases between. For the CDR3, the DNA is TGTGCCAGCAGCTCTACTGGGGCGTTGGGAAACACCATATATTTT. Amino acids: CASSSTGALGNTIYF.

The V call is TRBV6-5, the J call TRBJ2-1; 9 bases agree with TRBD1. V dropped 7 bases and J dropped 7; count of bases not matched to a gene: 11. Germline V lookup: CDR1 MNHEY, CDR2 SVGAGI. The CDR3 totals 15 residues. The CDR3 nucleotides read TGTGCCAGCACCCAAAGACAGGGGGAGTGGAATGAGCAGTTCTTC. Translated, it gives CASTQRQGEWNEQFF.